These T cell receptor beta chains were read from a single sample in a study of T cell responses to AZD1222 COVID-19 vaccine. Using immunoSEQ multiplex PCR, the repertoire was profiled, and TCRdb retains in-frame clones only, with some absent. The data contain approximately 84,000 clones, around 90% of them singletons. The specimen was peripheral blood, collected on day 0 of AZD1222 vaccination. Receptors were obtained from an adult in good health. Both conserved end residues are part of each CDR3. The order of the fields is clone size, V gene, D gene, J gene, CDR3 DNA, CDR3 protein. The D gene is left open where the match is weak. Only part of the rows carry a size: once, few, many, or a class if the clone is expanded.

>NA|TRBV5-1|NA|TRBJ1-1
TGCGCCAGCAGCTTGTCCCCAGCCGGCGGAATGAACACTGAAGCTTTCTTT
CASSLSPAGGMNTEAFF
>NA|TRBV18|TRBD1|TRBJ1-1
TGTGCCAGCTCAACCTACCTCGACAGGGGCCCTGAAGCTTTCTTT
CASSTYLDRGPEAFF
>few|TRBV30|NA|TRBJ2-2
TGTGCCTATCAGGCCCTGAACACCGGGGAGCTGTTTTTT
CAYQALNTGELFF
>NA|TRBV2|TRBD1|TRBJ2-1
TGTGCCAGCAGTGACAACAGGGGATCCTACAATGAGCAGTTCTTC
CASSDNRGSYNEQFF
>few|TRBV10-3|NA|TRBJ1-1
TGTGCCATCAGTGATTTGGCTGAAGCTTTCTTT
CAISDLAEAFF
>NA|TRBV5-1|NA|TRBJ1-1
TGCGCCAGCAGCTTCCTACAGGGCACTGAAGCTTTCTTT
CASSFLQGTEAFF
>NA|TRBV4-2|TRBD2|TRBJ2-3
TGTGCCAGCAGCCAAGATTGGACTAGCCCCACAGATACGCAGTATTTT
CASSQDWTSPTDTQYF
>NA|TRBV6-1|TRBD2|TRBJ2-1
TGTGCCAGCAGTGACGGAGCGGGAGAATACAATGAGCAGTTCTTC
CASSDGAGEYNEQFF
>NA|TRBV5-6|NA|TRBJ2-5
TGTGCCAGCAGCTCAAGACAACAAGAGACCCAGTACTTC
CASSSRQQETQYF
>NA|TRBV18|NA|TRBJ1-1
TGTGCCAGCTCTCACTCAGGTGGGCACACTGAAGCTTTCTTT
CASSHSGGHTEAFF
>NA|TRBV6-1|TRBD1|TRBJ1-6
TGTGCCAGCAGTGGACAGGGGGTAGGAGGAGAATCCTATAATTCACCCCTCCACTTT
CASSGQGVGGESYNSPLHF
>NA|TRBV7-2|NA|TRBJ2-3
TGTGCCAGCAGCTTAGCGCTGGGGGATACGCAGTATTTT
CASSLALGDTQYF
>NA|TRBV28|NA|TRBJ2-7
TGTGCCAGCAGTTTGCAACACCCGGGCTGGGAGCAGTACTTC
CASSLQHPGWEQYF
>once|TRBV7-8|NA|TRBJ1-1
TGTGCCAGCAGCTTTACCAGGGATTCGGCTGAAGCTTTCTTT
CASSFTRDSAEAFF
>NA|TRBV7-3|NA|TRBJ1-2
TGTGCCAGCAGCCCTGATGGTTATGGCTACACCTTC
CASSPDGYGYTF
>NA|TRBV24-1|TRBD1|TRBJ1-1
TGTGCCACCTGGGACAGGTTGGTTATCACTGAAGCTTTCTTT
CATWDRLVITEAFF
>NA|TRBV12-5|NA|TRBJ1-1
TGTGCTAGTGGTCCACACCTCGAAGCTTTCTTT
CASGPHLEAFF
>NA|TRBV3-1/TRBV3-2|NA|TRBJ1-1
TGTGCCAGCAGTTTTGTACAGGGATTCGGGGGGGCTTTCTTT
CASSFVQGFGGAFF
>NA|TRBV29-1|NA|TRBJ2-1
TGCAGCGTTGAAGGAGACATGGATCATGAGCAGTTCTTC
CSVEGDMDHEQFF
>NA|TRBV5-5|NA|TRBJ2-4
TGTGCCAGCAGCCTCCAAGACCAAAACATTCAGTACTTC
CASSLQDQNIQYF
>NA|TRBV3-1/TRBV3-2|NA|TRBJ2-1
TGTGCCAGCAGCCGCGGAATAGCCTGGGGCGATGAGCAGTTCTTC
CASSRGIAWGDEQFF
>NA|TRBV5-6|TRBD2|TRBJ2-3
TGTGCCAGCAGTTTCGCGACTAGCGGGGGGGCAGTTACCGATACGCAGTATTTT
CASSFATSGGAVTDTQYF
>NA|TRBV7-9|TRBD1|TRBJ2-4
TGTGCCAGCAGCTTTGGGATCTCCGGGACAGGGGAACCCTTGTACTTC
CASSFGISGTGEPLYF
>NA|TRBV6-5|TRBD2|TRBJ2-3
TGTGCCAGCAGGTTAGCGGGAGCTGCAGATACGCAGTATTTT
CASRLAGAADTQYF
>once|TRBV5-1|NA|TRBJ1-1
TGCGCCAGCAGCTTGGAAGGGACGGATACCGCTGAAGCTTTCTTT
CASSLEGTDTAEAFF
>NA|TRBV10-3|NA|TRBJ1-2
TGTGCCGCCTACCCGAGCGGCTACACCTTC
CAAYPSGYTF
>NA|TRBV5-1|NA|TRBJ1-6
TGCGCCAGCAGCTTGGGAGCACCAGGGAATTTACCCCTCCACTTT
CASSLGAPGNLPLHF
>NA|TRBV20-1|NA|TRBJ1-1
TGCAGTGCTAGTGGATTAGCCAGGAACACTGAAGCTTTCTTT
CSASGLARNTEAFF
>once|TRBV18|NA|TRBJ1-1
TGTGCCAGCTCAGAGGGTCAGGGGTACACTGAAGCTTTCTTT
CASSEGQGYTEAFF
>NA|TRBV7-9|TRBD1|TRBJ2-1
TGTGCCAGCAGCTTAAAGGGACAGGGGGAGCTTGGTGAGCAGTTCTTC
CASSLKGQGELGEQFF
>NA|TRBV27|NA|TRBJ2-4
TGTGCCAGCAGTTTAAGGGACTCGGGGAACATTCAGTACTTC
CASSLRDSGNIQYF
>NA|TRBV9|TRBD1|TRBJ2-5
TGTGCCAGCAGCCCAAGGACAGGGCGGGAGACCCAGTACTTC
CASSPRTGRETQYF
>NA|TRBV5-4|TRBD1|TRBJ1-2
TGTGCCAGCAGCTTCCCCGACAGGGGAAGAGGCTACACCTTC
CASSFPDRGRGYTF
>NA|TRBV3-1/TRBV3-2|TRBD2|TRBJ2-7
TGTGCCAGCAGCCGTGTCGGGACTAGCGGGGACGAGCAGTACTTC
CASSRVGTSGDEQYF
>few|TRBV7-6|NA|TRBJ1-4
TGTGCCAGCAGCCCGGGACCCGAAAAACTGTTTTTT
CASSPGPEKLFF
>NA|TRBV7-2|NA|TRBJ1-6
TGTGCCAGCAGCTTAGTCGGGGGGGGTAATTCACCCCTCCACTTT
CASSLVGGGNSPLHF
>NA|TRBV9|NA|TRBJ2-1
TGTGCCAGCAGCGTAGCAGGCTTTCTCAATGAGCAGTTCTTC
CASSVAGFLNEQFF
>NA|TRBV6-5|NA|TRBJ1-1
TGTGCCAGCAGTTTACAGACTGAAGCTTTCTTT
CASSLQTEAFF
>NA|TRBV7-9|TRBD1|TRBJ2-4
TGTGCCAGCAGCTTAGTGACGACAGGGGAAAACATTCAGTACTTC
CASSLVTTGENIQYF
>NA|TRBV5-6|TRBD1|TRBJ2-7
TGTGCCAGCAGCTTGGGTGGGACAGACTCCTACGAGCAGTACTTC
CASSLGGTDSYEQYF
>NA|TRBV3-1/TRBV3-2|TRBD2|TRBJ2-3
TGTGCCAGCAGCCAAGAATACAGCGGGGGGGCCCCAAATACGCAGTATTTT
CASSQEYSGGAPNTQYF
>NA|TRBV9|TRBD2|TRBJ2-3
TGTGCCAGCAGCCCCCCGTTAGCGGGAGGGCCCTCAGATACGCAGTATTTT
CASSPPLAGGPSDTQYF